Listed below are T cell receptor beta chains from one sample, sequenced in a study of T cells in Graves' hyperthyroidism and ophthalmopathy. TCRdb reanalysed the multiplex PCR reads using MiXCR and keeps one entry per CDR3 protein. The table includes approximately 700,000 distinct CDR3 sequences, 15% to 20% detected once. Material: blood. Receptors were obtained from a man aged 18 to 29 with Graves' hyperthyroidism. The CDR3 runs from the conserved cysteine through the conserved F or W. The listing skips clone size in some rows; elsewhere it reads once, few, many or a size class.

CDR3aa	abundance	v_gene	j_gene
CASSSTRYGYTF	many	TRBV5-1	TRBJ1-2
CAWKSGPNTEAFF	NA	TRBV30	TRBJ1-1
CAISDVTRIEQFF	NA	TRBV10-3	TRBJ2-1
CASSTPGRSGVQPQHF	many	TRBV28	TRBJ1-5
CASTAAGRPTDTQYF	many	TRBV28	TRBJ2-3
CASSSQGGNQPQHF	many	TRBV27	TRBJ1-5
CASSQGTVKQYF	many	TRBV3-1	TRBJ2-7
CATSTGNQPQHF	NA	TRBV24-1	TRBJ1-5
CASSLGGRRDTQYF	many	TRBV7-2	TRBJ2-3
CASGTGTANTGELFF	NA	TRBV11-2	TRBJ2-2
CATSDATTSGPPYEQYF	NA	TRBV24-1	TRBJ2-7
CASSPDRLIDQPQHF	few	TRBV6-1	TRBJ1-5
CASSRAERSLYEQYF	many	TRBV12-3/TRBV12-4	TRBJ2-7
CSVEGQGGGYTF	NA	TRBV29-1	TRBJ1-2
CASSLEWDAETQYF	many	TRBV28	TRBJ2-5
CAKKRGQDTGELFF	NA	TRBV19	TRBJ2-2
CASSPGTGGSYNEQFF	few	TRBV5-8	TRBJ2-1
CASSLRTGASTDTQYF	many	TRBV6-1	TRBJ2-3
CSVYNRAPDEQYF	few	TRBV29-1	TRBJ2-7
CASRGQGGNTEAFF	few	TRBV19	TRBJ1-1
CASSLRGGRESQYF	NA	TRBV14	TRBJ2-5